The 26 T cell receptor beta chains presented below share a single source sample, sequenced in a study of blood T cell repertoires in COVID-19. Here immunoSEQ multiplex PCR was the method, and the copy in TCRdb shows in-frame clones only, minus some. This repertoire shows 240,000 or so clones, roughly four fifths found once; its top ten account for around 2%. Sequencing was performed on peripheral blood. These receptor sequences come from a man aged 25-40 years who had recovered from COVID-19.

The chain has TRBV10-1 and TRBJ2-2, with D possibly TRBD2 on 7 matching bases. V was shortened by 1 base and J by 5 bases, with 17 bases between the two germline ends. The CDR3 is 17 residues long. The V gene's germline CDR1 is WNHNN and CDR2 SYGVQD (reference sequence). DNA of the CDR3: TGCGCCAGCAGTGAGTTGCGACGGGGGGCTCGGACCGGGGAGCTGTTTTTT. This gives the protein CASSELRRGARTGELFF.

This chain connects TRBV7-2 to TRBJ2-6; no clear D gene. Germline CDR1 SGHTA, CDR2 FQGNSA. This CDR3 has 17 residues. V lost 2 bases to trimming and J lost 6 bases, with 17 bases between them. This CDR3 reads CASSLLVSLSLANVLTF. Here the CDR3 DNA reads TGTGCCAGCAGCTTATTGGTATCGCTATCTCTGGCCAACGTCCTGACTTTC.

The chain carries TRBV28 and TRBJ1-5; D is possibly TRBD1 (5 bases). Trimming took off 5 bases at V and 3 bases at J, with 11 bases between the two ends. Germline assignment: CDR1 MDHEN and CDR2 SYDVKM. CDR3 size: 14 residues. The CDR3 spells CASSANRYNQPQHF. The CDR3 DNA follows: TGTGCCAGCAGTGCCAACAGGTACAATCAGCCCCAGCATTTT.

V is TRBV5-1 and J is TRBJ2-3; 12 bases match TRBD2. V was clipped by 7 bases and J by 5 bases; unmatched bases: 2. This CDR3 comprises 13 residues. Germline CDR1 reads SGHRS; CDR2 reads YFSETQ. CDR3 sequence: CASETSGGDTQYF. The CDR3 nucleotides read TGCGCCAGCGAGACTAGCGGGGGAGATACGCAGTATTTT.

The chain recombines TRBV3-1 (or the pseudogene TRBV3-2) with TRBJ2-7; tentatively, D is TRBD2 (5 bases). The V gene's germline CDR1 is LGHDT and CDR2 YNNKEL (reference sequence). V lost 2 bases and J lost 7, with 6 bases in between. The CDR3 runs to 11 residues. CDR3 nucleotides: TGTGCCAGCAGCCAACCGGGGGAGCAGTACTTC. It yields the protein CASSQPGEQYF.

The V gene is TRBV5-8, the J gene TRBJ1-1; 7 bases are shared with TRBD1. J gave up 4 bases and V 0 bases, and 3 bases lay outside the gene matches. The CDR3 sequence is 14 residues long. Looked up from germline, CDR1 is SGHTS and CDR2 is YDEGEE. The CDR3 DNA reads as TGTGCCAGCAGCTTGGTTCAGGGGGGCACTGAAGCTTTCTTT. It encodes CASSLVQGGTEAFF.

This clone was seen only a few times. The rearrangement links TRBV19 to TRBJ1-5; no definite D call. Germline CDR1 LNHDA, CDR2 SQIVND (reference sequence). V was pared by 1 base and J by 9 bases, with 10 bases between. There are 13 residues in the CDR3. The DNA of the CDR3 is TGTGCCAGTAGTATAGGGCTCCTTCGGCCCCAGCATTTT. This encodes CASSIGLLRPQHF.

J is TRBJ1-1 and V is TRBV6-2 or TRBV6-3; TRBD1 aligns across 7 bases. There are 12 residues in the CDR3. V lost 4 bases to trimming and J lost 8 bases; unmatched junction nucleotides: 4. Germline-derived CDR1 and CDR2 are MNHEY and SVGEGT. CDR3 nucleotides: TGTGCCAGCAGTTTGGTAGGGGGCGAAGCTTTCTTT. Translating it yields CASSLVGGEAFF.

This chain links TRBV7-2 with TRBJ1-3, with D hard to call. The CDR3 has 16 residues. V lost 1 base and J 4 bases, leaving 14 bases between the germline ends. Looked up from germline, CDR1 is SGHTA and CDR2 is FQGNSA. DNA for the CDR3: TGTGCCAGCAGCTTAGACGGAGGCGCTGGGGGAAACACCATATATTTT. Amino acid sequence: CASSLDGGAGGNTIYF.

The rearrangement uses TRBV2 and TRBJ2-1; D might be TRBD2 (7 bases). The V end lost 4 bases, the J end lost 2 bases, and 15 bases lay between the germline ends. In germline, CDR1 is SNHLY, CDR2 FYNNEI. The CDR3 spans 16 residues. The CDR3 DNA reads as TGTGCCAGCAGTGGGGGTCGGGGGGCCACCTACAATGAGCAGTTCTTC. Translating it yields CASSGGRGATYNEQFF.

The rearrangement links TRBV12-3 or TRBV12-4 to TRBJ1-2, with a possible D match to TRBD1 (6 bases). The V and J ends lost 2 bases and 7 bases respectively, with 11 bases between them. The CDR3 covers 13 residues. CDR3 loop: CASSLPRGGGYTF. In nucleotides, the CDR3 is TGTGCCAGCAGTTTACCCAGGGGCGGTGGCTACACCTTC.

The chain is built from TRBV5-1 and TRBJ2-5; tentative D call: TRBD2 (7 bases). The germline gives CDR1 SGHRS, CDR2 YFSETQ. The V and J ends lost 4 bases and 5 bases respectively, with 27 bases between them. This CDR3 has 18 amino acids. CDR3 amino acids: CASSRPLAAGAGGETQYF. The CDR3 nucleotides read TGCGCCAGCAGCAGGCCCCTCGCGGCGGGGGCTGGGGGGGAGACCCAGTACTTC.

Remarks on this clone: Compared with germline, one end of the junction differs, possibly owing to a read error. V is TRBV27 and J is TRBJ2-7, with TRBD2 matching over 13 bases. CDR1 and CDR2 (germline): MNHEY, SMNVEV (reference sequence). The CDR3 sequence is 18 residues long. The CDR3 nucleotides are TGTGCCAGCAGACGGACTAGCGGGGGTAAAGGATGGTCCTCCGAGCAGTACTTC. This sequence encodes CASRRTSGGKGWSSEQYF.

The table lists this clone with a count of one. The chain links TRBV10-3 to TRBJ1-1, with 10 bases fitting TRBD1. Germline CDR1 reads ENHRY; CDR2 reads SYGVKD. The CDR3 is made up of 15 amino acids. V trimming: 0 bases; J trimming: 8 bases; junction bases outside the gene matches: 6. The CDR3 nucleotides are TGTGCCATCAGTGAGTCTTCCGGGACAGGGGAAGAAGCTTTCTTT. Translating it yields CAISESSGTGEEAFF.

The chain recombines TRBV29-1 with TRBJ1-1; no clear D gene. Germline values: CDR1 SQVTM, CDR2 ANQGSEA. V was shortened by 0 bases and J by 6 bases, with 8 bases between the two germline ends. The CDR3 length is 12 residues. The chain's CDR3 is CSVEDTPPEAFF. CDR3 sequence (DNA): TGCAGCGTTGAAGACACACCACCTGAAGCTTTCTTT. The full variable domain, in which reference TRBV29-1 and TRBJ1-1 provide the parts outside the CDR3, is SAVISQKPSRDICQRGTSLTIQCQVDSQVTMMFWYRQQPGQSLTLIATANQGSEATYESGFVIDKFPISRPNLTFSTLTVSNMSPEDSSIYLCSVEDTPPEAFFGQGTRLTVV.

This clone showed up just a few times. V is TRBV6-5 and J is TRBJ2-1, with TRBD2 matching 9 bases. This CDR3 has 13 residues. Germline CDR1 and CDR2: MNHEY and SVGAGI. The CDR3 is CAISRGGYNEQFF. The CDR3 DNA reads as TGTGCTATTTCGCGGGGGGGGTACAATGAGCAGTTCTTC.

This sequence joins TRBV7-9 and TRBJ2-3; TRBD1 matches 8 bases. CDR3 length: 15 residues. The J segment lost 1 base and the V segment lost 9 bases, leaving 9 bases of the junction unmatched. CDR1 is SEHNR and CDR2 is FQNEAQ in the germline V gene (reference sequence). The CDR3 loop reads CASGQGSSRTDTQYF. The CDR3 DNA is TGTGCCAGTGGACAGGGCTCTTCCCGCACAGATACGCAGTATTTT.

This chain's CDR3 is CASRLPTPTGINTAPNYGYTF. The CDR3 DNA is TGTGCAAGTCGCTTACCCACCCCGACAGGGATAAACACCGCGCCTAACTATGGCTACACCTTC. The chain combines TRBV12-2 with TRBJ1-2; the table's D call TRBD1 went unverified against the DNA. TRBV12-2 is classified as a pseudogene. There are 21 residues in the CDR3.

CDR3 bases: TGTGCCAGCAGCTCCGGACAGGGCGACTATGGCTACACCTTC. Translated: CASSSGQGDYGYTF. The V gene is TRBV7-6, the J gene TRBJ1-2; 8 nucleotides line up with TRBD1. Germline V gives CDR1 SGHVS, CDR2 FNYEAQ. The CDR3 is 14 residues long. J lost 3 bases, V lost 4 bases, and 4 bases had no gene match.

This sequence joins TRBV4-1 and TRBJ1-1, with a possible D match to TRBD1 (5 bases). V was trimmed by 5 bases and J by 6 bases, leaving 16 bases between them. This CDR3 region has 14 residues. CDR1 is MGHRA, CDR2 YSYEKL, per germline. The chain's CDR3 is CASSRGHEFSEAFF. The CDR3 DNA reads as TGCGCCAGCAGCAGGGGCCATGAGTTCTCTGAAGCTTTCTTT.

The gene calls are TRBV6-5 and TRBJ2-1; no clear D gene. The germline V and J ends were trimmed by 2 bases and 8 bases, with 4 bases remaining between them. Germline V CDR1 and CDR2: MNHEY, SVGAGI. The CDR3 length is 11 residues. The CDR3 protein is CASSYLDEQFF. In DNA, the CDR3 is TGTGCCAGCAGTTACCTTGATGAGCAGTTCTTC.

The rearrangement joins TRBV10-3 to TRBJ1-3; D might be TRBD1 (6 bases). The CDR3 runs 15 residues. V shed 7 bases and J shed 0 bases, with 13 bases lying between them. Germline lookup yields CDR1 ENHRY and CDR2 SYGVKD. For the CDR3, the DNA is TGTGCCATCAACAGGGACGGAAACTCTGGAAACACCATATATTTT. Translated, it gives CAINRDGNSGNTIYF.

A single count supports this clone. The chain recombines TRBV6-5 with TRBJ1-2, with D possibly matching TRBD1 (6 bases). This CDR3 region has 15 residues. Per the germline V gene, CDR1 is MNHEY and CDR2 is SVGAGI. Between the trimmed V and J ends, which lost 0 bases and 2 bases, there was a span of 10 bases. The CDR3 nucleotides read TGTGCCAGCAGTTACTCCCTACAGGGAAACTATGGCTACACCTTC. This encodes CASSYSLQGNYGYTF.

The count of this clone is one. Other nucleotide sequences from this sample produce the same CDR3. In nucleotides, the CDR3 is TGCAGCGTTGACAGTAATGAAAAACTGTTTTTT. Translated: CSVDSNEKLFF. The chain links TRBV29-1 to TRBJ1-4; D ambiguous. CDR1 is SQVTM, CDR2 ANQGSEA, per germline. The CDR3 totals 11 residues. Trimming pared 3 bases from V and 4 bases from J, leaving 3 bases between. The whole variable domain, remainder taken from reference TRBV29-1 and TRBJ1-4, is SAVISQKPSRDICQRGTSLTIQCQVDSQVTMMFWYRQQPGQSLTLIATANQGSEATYESGFVIDKFPISRPNLTFSTLTVSNMSPEDSSIYLCSVDSNEKLFFGSGTQLSVL.

This rearrangement joins TRBV28 to TRBJ2-2, with TRBD2 matching over 9 bases. The ends lost 6 bases at V and 1 base at J; junction bases unmatched: 9. The CDR3 sequence is 17 residues long. Germline V gene data show CDR1 as MDHEN and CDR2 as SYDVKM. The CDR3 loop is CASSLAGALGNTGELFF. The DNA for the CDR3 is TGTGCCAGCAGCTTAGCGGGGGCCCTCGGGAACACCGGGGAGCTGTTTTTT.

Only one count was recorded for this clone. The genes are TRBV5-6 and TRBJ1-5; 7 bases line up with TRBD1. The CDR3 is 14 amino acids. CDR1 is SGHDT, CDR2 YYEEEE, per germline. V shed 4 bases and J 5 bases; nucleotides not matched to a gene: 6. CDR3 coding DNA: TGTGCCAGCAGCCGCGCCCAGGGGGATCAGCCCCAGCATTTT. Amino acid sequence: CASSRAQGDQPQHF.